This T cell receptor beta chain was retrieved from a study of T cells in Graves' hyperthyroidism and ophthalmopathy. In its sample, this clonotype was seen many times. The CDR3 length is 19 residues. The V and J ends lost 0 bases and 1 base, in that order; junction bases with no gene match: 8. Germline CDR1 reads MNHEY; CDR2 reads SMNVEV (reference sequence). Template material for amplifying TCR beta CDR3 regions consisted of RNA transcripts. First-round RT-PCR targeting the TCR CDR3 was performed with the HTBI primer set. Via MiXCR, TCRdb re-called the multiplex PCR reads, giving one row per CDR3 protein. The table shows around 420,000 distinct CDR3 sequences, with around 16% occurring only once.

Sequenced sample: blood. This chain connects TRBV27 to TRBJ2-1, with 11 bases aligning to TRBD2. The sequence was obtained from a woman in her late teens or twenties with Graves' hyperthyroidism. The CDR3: CASSLSGLAGGGSYNEQFF. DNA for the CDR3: TGTGCCAGCAGTTTATCTGGGCTAGCGGGAGGAGGGTCCTACAATGAGCAGTTCTTC.